The clone carrying this T cell receptor (beta chain) has only a few counts. No antigen is known for it. This specimen comes from a study of T cells in Graves' hyperthyroidism and ophthalmopathy. RNA transcripts gave rise to amplified TCR beta CDR3 regions. In the first-round RT-PCR of the TCR CDR3, the HTBI primer set was used. Via MiXCR, TCRdb re-called the multiplex PCR reads, giving one row per CDR3 protein. The sample holds under 750,000 distinct CDR3 sequences, around 19% seen once. Findings and limits, study-wide: Ophthalmopathy onset followed model prediction by a median about 6.9 months. Researchers found most expanded thyroid clonotypes above 0.001 in blood as well.

This CDR3 is built from 13 residues. The V end lost 7 bases, the J end lost 0 bases, and 7 bases lay between the germline ends. Germline V gene sequence: CDR1 ENHRY, CDR2 SYGVKD. Recently diagnosed hyperthyroidism of less than 2 months' duration affected patients aged 18 to 65. Each diagnosis was grounded in clinical symptoms, serum thyroxine and TRAb, thyroid ultrasound, and orbital computed tomography. The chain is built from TRBV10-3 and TRBJ1-3; D gene unclear. The sample taken for sequencing was blood. This TCR was sampled from a woman aged 45-65 years with Graves' hyperthyroidism that later progressed to Graves' ophthalmopathy. The CDR3 spells CAITANSGNTIYF. In DNA, the CDR3 is TGTGCCATCACAGCAAACTCTGGAAACACCATATATTTT.